These 22 T cell receptor beta chains came from one sample sequenced in a study of T cells after yellow fever vaccination. TCRdb analysed the 5' RACE reads with MiXCR anew, one entry per CDR3 protein. The sample shows around 46,000 distinct CDR3 sequences, 7.4% of them seen only once. The sequenced sample was CD8+ T cells sorted from PBMCs, obtained approximately 16 days after the first yellow fever vaccination. The receptors come from a man younger than 35 who received the YFV17D yellow fever vaccine.

This clonotype was seen at least ten times. The chain has TRBV6-5 and TRBJ1-6, with a weak D call TRBD1 (5 bases). The germline V gene has CDR1 MNHEY and CDR2 SVGAGI. The CDR3 has 15 residues. V was shortened by 0 bases and J by 14 bases, with 17 bases between the two germline ends. CDR3 nucleotide sequence: TGTGCCAGCAGTTACTCAAGTCGGGGACCGGGGTCCCTCCACTTT. Amino acid sequence: CASSYSSRGPGSLHF.

This clonotype appeared many times. CDR3 coding DNA: TGTGCCAGCAGTTACTCCGGGACTAGCGGGGGAGAGACCCAGTACTTC. It is translated as CASSYSGTSGGETQYF. The chain recombines TRBV6-5 with TRBJ2-5; 14 nucleotides match TRBD2. The germline V gene encodes CDR1 MNHEY and CDR2 SVGAGI. The CDR3 has 16 residues. The junction had 1 base not matched to a gene; V was cut back by 0 bases and J by 4 bases.

This clonotype was recorded at least ten times. The V and J genes are TRBV5-5 and TRBJ1-5; the D gene is possibly TRBD1 (5 bases). Germline-derived CDR1 and CDR2 are SGHKS and YYEKEE (reference sequence). Trimming shortened V by 4 bases and J by 2 bases, and 16 bases separated the two germline ends. The CDR3 runs 16 residues. This CDR3 reads CASSGAGPQGNQPQHF. For the CDR3, the DNA is TGTGCCAGCAGCGGGGCGGGCCCACAGGGCAATCAGCCCCAGCATTTT.

This clonotype was counted a few times. The V and J genes are TRBV20-1 and TRBJ1-1; TRBD1 aligns across 8 bases. The CDR3 loop spans 14 amino acids. Per germline, CDR1 DFQATT and CDR2 SNEGSKA (reference sequence). The V and J ends lost 6 bases and 4 bases, in that order; junction bases with no gene match: 10. In DNA, the CDR3 is TGCAGTGCGACATACCGGGACAGGCCCACTGAAGCTTTCTTT. Encoded protein: CSATYRDRPTEAFF.

This clonotype was seen many times. J is TRBJ2-7 and V is TRBV20-1; possible D gene TRBD1, 5 bases. Germline V gives CDR1 DFQATT, CDR2 SNEGSKA (reference sequence). The CDR3 has 13 amino acids. V was shortened by 6 bases and J by 3 bases, with 15 bases between the two germline ends. Here the CDR3 DNA reads TGCAGTGCCAGGGCAGGTACGGGCTACGAGCAGTACTTC. Its translation is CSARAGTGYEQYF.

Points on this clonotype: This sequence may be a read error, since a much larger clone differs from it by one base. The chain employs TRBV28 and TRBJ2-1; D gene uncertain. Germline V gene lookup returns CDR1 MDHEN and CDR2 SYDVKM. The CDR3 has 17 residues. The CDR3 loop is CASSVPQAKSSYNEQLF. In nucleotides, the CDR3 is TGTGCCAGCAGTGTCCCGCAGGCAAAGAGCTCCTACAATGAGCAGCTCTTC.

This clonotype occurred many times. The rearrangement links TRBV19 to TRBJ1-2; perhaps TRBD1 as D (5 bases). V lost 5 bases and J lost 4, with 14 bases in between. This CDR3 contains 14 residues. Per germline, CDR1 LNHDA and CDR2 SQIVND (reference sequence). The CDR3 nucleotides read TGTGCCAGTAGTCCCCCAGGGTTTCGCTATGGCTACACCTTC. Protein product: CASSPPGFRYGYTF.

Ten or more counts support this clonotype. V gene TRBV18 combines with J gene TRBJ2-1; D may be TRBD1 (6 bases). Germline CDR1 KGHSH, CDR2 LQKENI. The CDR3 totals 16 residues. V lost 4 bases to trimming and J lost 4 bases, with 17 bases between them. The CDR3 spells CASSLLTGTGYNEQFF. Here the CDR3 DNA reads TGTGCCAGCTCACTCTTGACAGGTACAGGATACAATGAGCAGTTCTTC.

At least ten counts were recorded for this clonotype. The rearrangement links TRBV7-2 to TRBJ2-7; D is perhaps TRBD1 (6 bases). Germline V gene sequence: CDR1 SGHTA, CDR2 FQGNSA. The CDR3 runs to 14 residues. V lost 5 bases and J lost 7, with 18 bases in between. The CDR3 DNA sequence: TGTGCCAGCAGCCCTCCCCTTAGGGGGATAGAGCAGTACTTC. As protein: CASSPPLRGIEQYF.

In this sample, this clonotype turned up once. Mismatch with germline at one junction end may stem from a read error. The V call is TRBV7-9, the J call TRBJ2-2, with 13 bases lining up with TRBD2. The germline CDR1 and CDR2 sequences are SEHNR and FQNEAQ (reference sequence). The CDR3 has 17 residues. Written as DNA, the CDR3 is TGTGCCATCAGCTTCGGACTAGCGGGGGCCAACACCGGGGAGCTGTTTTTT. Protein: CAISFGLAGANTGELFF.

Ten or more counts support this clonotype. The chain uses TRBV7-2 and TRBJ2-3; TRBD2 matches 8 bases. J was trimmed by 13 bases and V by 4 bases; bases with no gene match: 7. CDR1 is SGHTA, CDR2 FQGNSA, per germline. The CDR3 totals 12 residues. In DNA form, the CDR3 reads TGTGCCAGCAGCTCAAGTAGCGGGGCGGAGTATTTT. Translating gives CASSSSSGAEYF. Full variable domain (missing parts from reference TRBV7-2 and TRBJ2-3): GAGVSQSPSNKVTEKGKDVELRCDPISGHTALYWYRQSLGQGLEFLIYFQGNSAPDKSGLPSDRFSAERTGGSVSTLTIQRTQQEDSAVYLCASSSSSGAEYFGPGTRLTVL.

This clonotype was detected ten times or more. The DNA for the CDR3 is TGTGCCAGCAGCGGAGAGCTGCACTACAATGAGCAGTTCTTC. Amino acids: CASSGELHYNEQFF. The chain couples TRBV7-8 to TRBJ2-1; no clear D gene. The length of the CDR3 is 14 residues. V lost 5 bases to trimming and J lost 3 bases, with 11 bases between them. Per the germline V gene, CDR1 is SGHVS and CDR2 is FQNEAQ.

This clonotype was observed a handful of times. This chain links TRBV5-1 with TRBJ1-1, with D unresolved. V shed 4 bases and J shed 1 base, with 11 bases lying between them. The CDR3 loop spans 14 amino acids. Germline V gene data show CDR1 as SGHRS and CDR2 as YFSETQ. CDR3 bases: TGCGCCAGCAGCAATCGCGGGGAGAACACTGAAGCTTTCTTT. This codes for CASSNRGENTEAFF.

This clonotype was recorded many times. The chain has TRBV29-1 and TRBJ2-1; TRBD2 is a possible D gene (7 bases). Trimming left V 3 bases short and J 2 bases short, with 14 bases between. CDR1 SQVTM and CDR2 ANQGSEA come from the germline V gene. The CDR3 covers 15 residues. The CDR3 protein is CSVDEGGGPYNEQFF. The CDR3 bases are TGCAGCGTTGACGAGGGGGGGGGCCCCTACAATGAGCAGTTCTTC.

This clonotype was counted ten times or more. The V gene is TRBV12-3 or TRBV12-4, the J gene TRBJ2-1; TRBD2 matches at 14 bases. The length of the CDR3 is 16 residues. With V trimmed by 6 bases and J by 7 bases, 8 bases remained unmatched. In nucleotides, the CDR3 is TGTGCCAGCAGGGGACTAGCGGGGGACTTAGTGAATGAGCAGTTCTTC. It codes for CASRGLAGDLVNEQFF.

Concerning this clonotype itself: Being one base from a much bigger clone, this may be a read error. The chain recombines TRBV12-3 or TRBV12-4 with TRBJ2-1; 8 bases map to TRBD2. Germline trimming cut 3 bases from V and 5 bases from J; bases unmatched to any gene: 6. CDR3 length equals 15 residues. For the CDR3, the DNA is TGTGCCAGCAGTTTCCGGACTAGCTGGGACAATGAGCAGTTCTTC. As protein: CASSFRTSWDNEQFF.

Comment on this clonotype: A much larger clone sits a single nucleotide away, making a read error possible. This chain connects TRBV20-1 to TRBJ2-1; D possibly corresponds to TRBD2 (5 bases). This CDR3 is built from 14 residues. CDR1 is DFQATT and CDR2 is SNEGSKA in the germline V gene (reference sequence). DNA of the CDR3: TGCAGTACTAGGAGCGTAGGCTCCTACAATGAGCAGTTCTTC. Encoded protein: CSTRSVGSYNEQFF.

As for this clonotype: A read error may be the cause here, since a much bigger clone is one base away. V is TRBV4-1 and J is TRBJ2-1, with D perhaps TRBD1 or TRBD2 (6 bases each). V was shortened by 0 bases and J by 6 bases, with 15 bases between the two germline ends. The length of the CDR3 is 16 residues. CDR1 is MGHRA and CDR2 is YSYEKL in the germline V gene. The CDR3 region has the DNA TGCGCCAGCAGCCAAGAACTAGAGGGGGGCTCCAATGAGCAGTTCTTC. Translating it yields CASSQELEGGSNEQFF.

This clonotype was counted at least ten times. This chain joins TRBV4-3 and TRBJ1-5, with D unclear. V lost 0 bases and J 0 bases, leaving 0 bases between the germline ends. The V gene's germline CDR1 is LGHNA and CDR2 YSLEER. The CDR3 is 13 amino acids. CDR3 nucleotide sequence: TGCGCCAGCAGCCAAGATAGCAATCAGCCCCAGCATTTT. It specifies CASSQDSNQPQHF.

This clonotype appeared many times. V gene TRBV5-1 combines with J gene TRBJ2-5; TRBD2 matches at 8 bases. CDR3 length equals 15 residues. The germline gives CDR1 SGHRS, CDR2 YFSETQ. Trimming at V came to 2 bases and at J to 2 bases, leaving 5 bases not matched to a gene. The CDR3 DNA reads as TGCGCCAGCAGCTTAAAGGCGGGGGGACAAGAGACCCAGTACTTC. It codes for CASSLKAGGQETQYF.

This clonotype has a count of ten or more. V is TRBV7-9 and J is TRBJ2-1, with 7 bases aligning to TRBD2. V lost 7 bases, J lost 3 bases, and 6 bases stayed unmatched. There are 14 residues in the CDR3. The germline V gene has CDR1 SEHNR and CDR2 FQNEAQ (reference sequence). CDR3 DNA sequence: TGTGCCAGCACCCTTGGGGGGGTCTACAATGAGCAGTTCTTC. Its protein product is CASTLGGVYNEQFF.

Ten or more counts support this clonotype. V and J are TRBV7-2 and TRBJ2-5; 8 nucleotides align to TRBD1. Trimming took 4 bases from V and 3 from J; bases not matched to a gene: 1. The germline V gene encodes CDR1 SGHTA and CDR2 FQGNSA. This CDR3 has 13 residues. CDR3 sequence: CASSSTGEETQYF. As DNA, the CDR3 is TGTGCCAGCAGCTCGACAGGGGAAGAGACCCAGTACTTC.